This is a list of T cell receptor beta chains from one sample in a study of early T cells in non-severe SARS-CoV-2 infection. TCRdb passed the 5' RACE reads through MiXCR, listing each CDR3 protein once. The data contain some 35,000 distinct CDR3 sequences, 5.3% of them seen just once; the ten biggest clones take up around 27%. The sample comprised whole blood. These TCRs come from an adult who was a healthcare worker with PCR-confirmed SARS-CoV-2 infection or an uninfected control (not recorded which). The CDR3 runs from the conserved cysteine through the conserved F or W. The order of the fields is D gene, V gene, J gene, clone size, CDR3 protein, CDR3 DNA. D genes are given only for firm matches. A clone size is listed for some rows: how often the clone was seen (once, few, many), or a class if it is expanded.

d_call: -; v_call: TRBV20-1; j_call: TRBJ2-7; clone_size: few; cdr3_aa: CSARDLDGTYEQYF; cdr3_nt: TGCAGTGCTAGAGATCTGGACGGGACCTACGAGCAGTACTTC
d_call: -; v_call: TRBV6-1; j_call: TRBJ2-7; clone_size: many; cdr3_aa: CASSEATPSPQYF; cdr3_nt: TGTGCCAGCAGTGAAGCTACCCCTTCCCCGCAGTACTTC
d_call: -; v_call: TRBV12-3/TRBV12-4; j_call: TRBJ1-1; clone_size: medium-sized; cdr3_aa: CASRLTVNNEAFF; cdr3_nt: TGTGCCAGCAGGCTTACAGTGAACAATGAAGCTTTCTTT
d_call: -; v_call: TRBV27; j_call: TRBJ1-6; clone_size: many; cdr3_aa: CASSPRAGAPLTLHF; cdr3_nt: TGTGCCAGCAGTCCCAGGGCAGGGGCGCCCCTCACCCTCCACTTT
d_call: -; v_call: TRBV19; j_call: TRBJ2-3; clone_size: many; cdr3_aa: CASSDRGTVYTDTQYF; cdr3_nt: TGTGCCAGTAGTGATCGCGGGACGGTTTACACAGATACGCAGTATTTT
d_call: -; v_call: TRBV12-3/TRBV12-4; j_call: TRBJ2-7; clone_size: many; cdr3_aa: CASSKGQTYEQYF; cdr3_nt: TGTGCCAGCAGTAAAGGACAGACCTACGAGCAGTACTTC
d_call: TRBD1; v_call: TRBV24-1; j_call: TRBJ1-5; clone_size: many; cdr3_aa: CATIEHPGQGSGQPQHF; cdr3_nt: TGTGCCACCATTGAACATCCGGGACAGGGGTCGGGTCAGCCCCAGCATTTT
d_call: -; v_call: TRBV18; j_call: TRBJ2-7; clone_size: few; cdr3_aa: CASSLRLEYEQYF; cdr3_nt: TGTGCCAGCTCACTCCGCTTAGAGTACGAGCAGTACTTC
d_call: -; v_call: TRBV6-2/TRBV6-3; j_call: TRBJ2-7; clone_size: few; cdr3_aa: CASSYFLGGKYEQYF; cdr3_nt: TGTGCCAGCAGTTACTTCCTCGGGGGCAAGTACGAGCAGTACTTC
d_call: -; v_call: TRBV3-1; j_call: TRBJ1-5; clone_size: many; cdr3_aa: CASSQDGGAGNQPQHF; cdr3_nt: TGTGCCAGCAGCCAAGACGGGGGGGCAGGCAATCAGCCCCAGCATTTT
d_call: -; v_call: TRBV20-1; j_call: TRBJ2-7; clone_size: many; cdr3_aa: CSASLQGGEQYF; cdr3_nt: TGCAGTGCTAGCTTACAGGGAGGCGAGCAGTACTTC
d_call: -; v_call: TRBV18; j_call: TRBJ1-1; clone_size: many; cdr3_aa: CASSPLDSDTEAFF; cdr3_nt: TGTGCCAGCTCACCACTAGACAGCGACACTGAAGCTTTCTTT
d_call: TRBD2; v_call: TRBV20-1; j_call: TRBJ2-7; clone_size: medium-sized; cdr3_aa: CSARTSGMREDEQYF; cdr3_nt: TGCAGTGCTAGGACTAGCGGGATGAGGGAGGACGAGCAGTACTTC
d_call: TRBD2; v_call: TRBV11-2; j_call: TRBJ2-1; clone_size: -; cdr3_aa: CASSSLAGGLYNEQFF; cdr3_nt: TGTGCCAGCAGCTCTCTAGCGGGGGGCCTATACAATGAGCAGTTCTTC
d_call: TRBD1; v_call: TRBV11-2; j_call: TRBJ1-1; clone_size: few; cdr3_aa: CASSLAGQASEAFF; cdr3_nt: TGTGCCAGCAGCTTAGCGGGACAGGCCTCTGAAGCTTTCTTT
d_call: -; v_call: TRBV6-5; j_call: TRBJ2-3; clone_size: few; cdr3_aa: CASSSQGGTQYF; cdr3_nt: TGTGCCAGCAGTTCCCAAGGAGGTACGCAGTATTTT
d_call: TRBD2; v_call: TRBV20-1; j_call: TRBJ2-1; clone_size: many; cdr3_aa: CSAAGRAGLASGPYNEQFF; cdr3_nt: TGCAGTGCTGCGGGCCGAGCGGGACTAGCTAGCGGGCCCTACAATGAGCAGTTCTTC
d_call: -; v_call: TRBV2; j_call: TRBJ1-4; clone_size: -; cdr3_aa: CASRPDGGRGMGKLFF; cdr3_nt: TGTGCCAGCAGGCCAGATGGGGGAAGGGGCATGGGAAAACTGTTTTTT
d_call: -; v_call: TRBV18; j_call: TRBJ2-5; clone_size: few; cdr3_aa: CASSPTSVSSGTQYF; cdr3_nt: TGTGCCAGCTCACCCACGAGCGTATCGTCAGGGACCCAGTACTTC
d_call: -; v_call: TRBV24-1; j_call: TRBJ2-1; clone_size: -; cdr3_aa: CATSDTSPYNEQFF; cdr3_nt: TGTGCCACCAGTGATACTAGCCCCTACAATGAGCAGTTCTTC
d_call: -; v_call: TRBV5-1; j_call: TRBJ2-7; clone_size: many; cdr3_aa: CASSLIGTYEQYF; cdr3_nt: TGCGCCAGCAGCTTGATAGGGACCTACGAGCAGTACTTC
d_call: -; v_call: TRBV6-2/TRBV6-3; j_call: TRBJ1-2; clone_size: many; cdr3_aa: CASRSSGDYGYTF; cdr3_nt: TGTGCCAGCAGGTCCTCCGGGGACTATGGCTACACCTTC
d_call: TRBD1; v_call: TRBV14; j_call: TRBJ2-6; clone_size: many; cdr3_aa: CASSQRGRGGPTGANVLTF; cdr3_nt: TGTGCCAGCAGCCAGAGGGGGCGAGGGGGACCAACTGGGGCCAACGTCCTGACTTTC
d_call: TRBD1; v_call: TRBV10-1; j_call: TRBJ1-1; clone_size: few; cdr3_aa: CASSASGTGHTEAFF; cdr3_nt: TGCGCCAGCAGTGCCTCCGGGACAGGGCACACTGAAGCTTTCTTT
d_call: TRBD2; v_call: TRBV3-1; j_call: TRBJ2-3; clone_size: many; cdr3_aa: CASSQGDSGRTDTQYF; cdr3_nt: TGTGCCAGCAGCCAAGGAGATAGCGGGAGGACAGATACGCAGTATTTT
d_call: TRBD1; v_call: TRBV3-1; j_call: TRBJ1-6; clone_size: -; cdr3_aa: CASSQLGTENSPLHF; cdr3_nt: TGTGCCAGCAGCCAACTCGGGACAGAGAATTCACCCCTCCACTTT
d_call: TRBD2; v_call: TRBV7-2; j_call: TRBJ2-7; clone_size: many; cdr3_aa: CASSAPGRGVFYEQYF; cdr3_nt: TGTGCCAGCAGCGCCCCCGGGAGGGGCGTTTTCTACGAGCAGTACTTC
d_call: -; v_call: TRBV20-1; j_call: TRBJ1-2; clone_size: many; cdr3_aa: CSAPLAPGYGYTF; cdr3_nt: TGCAGTGCACCGCTGGCTCCCGGCTATGGCTACACCTTC
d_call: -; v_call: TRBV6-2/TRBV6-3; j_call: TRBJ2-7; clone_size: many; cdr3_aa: CASSYPGNEQYF; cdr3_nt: TGTGCCAGCAGTTACCCGGGCAACGAGCAGTACTTC
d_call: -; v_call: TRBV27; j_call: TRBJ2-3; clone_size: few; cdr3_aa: CASSLSIDYSTDTQYF; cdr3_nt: TGTGCCAGCAGTTTATCGATCGACTATAGCACAGATACGCAGTATTTT
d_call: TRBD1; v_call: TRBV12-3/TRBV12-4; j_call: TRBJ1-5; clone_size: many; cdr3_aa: CASSSGQGPLRPQHF; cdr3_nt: TGTGCCAGCAGTTCCGGACAGGGCCCGTTGAGGCCCCAGCATTTT